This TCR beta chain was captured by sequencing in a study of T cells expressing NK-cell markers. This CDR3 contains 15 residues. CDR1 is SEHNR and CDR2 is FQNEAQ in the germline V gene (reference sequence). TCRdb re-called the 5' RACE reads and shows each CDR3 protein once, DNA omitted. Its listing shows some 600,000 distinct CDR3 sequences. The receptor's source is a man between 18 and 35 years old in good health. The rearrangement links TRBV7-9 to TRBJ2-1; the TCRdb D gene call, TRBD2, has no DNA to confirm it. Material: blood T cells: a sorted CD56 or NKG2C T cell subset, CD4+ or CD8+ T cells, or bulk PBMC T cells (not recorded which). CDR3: CASSLEGLASNEQFF.